This T cell receptor (beta chain) was observed in a study of PD-L1 blockade in urothelial cancer. Time point described: pretreatment peripheral blood. Every PCR received spiked-in synthetic TCR analog templates. Sequenced by immunoSEQ multiplex PCR; TCRdb stores in-frame clones only, minus some. Of 75,000 to 95,000 clones listed, 85% were seen once; the top ten hold roughly 7.3%. The source of this sequence is a man aged 40-55 years with urothelial cancer. The sample was PBMCs, taken around atezolizumab (anti-PD-L1) treatment.

The CDR3 nucleotides are TGTGCCAGCAGGGAAAGGGGGTGGACTGAAGCTTTCTTT. It specifies CASRERGWTEAFF. This sequence joins TRBV7-3 and TRBJ1-1, with a tentative D call TRBD1 (6 bases). V dropped 6 bases and J dropped 5 bases, with 13 bases sitting between them. The germline CDR1 and CDR2 sequences are SGHTA and FQGTGA. The CDR3 runs 13 residues.